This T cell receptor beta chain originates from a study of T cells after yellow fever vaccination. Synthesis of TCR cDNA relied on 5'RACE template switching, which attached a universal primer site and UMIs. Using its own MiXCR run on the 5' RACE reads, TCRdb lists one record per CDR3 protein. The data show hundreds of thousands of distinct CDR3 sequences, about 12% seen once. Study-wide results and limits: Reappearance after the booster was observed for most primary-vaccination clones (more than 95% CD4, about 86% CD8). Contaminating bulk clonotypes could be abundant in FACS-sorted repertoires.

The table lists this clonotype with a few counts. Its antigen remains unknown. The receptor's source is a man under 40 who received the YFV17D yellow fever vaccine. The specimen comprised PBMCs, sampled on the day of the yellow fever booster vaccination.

The CDR3 DNA reads as TGCAGTGCTAGGAGAGGACAAACGAACACTGAAGCTTTCTTT. Translated, it gives CSARRGQTNTEAFF. The chain couples TRBV20-1 to TRBJ1-1; D perhaps matches TRBD1 (5 bases). The V end was cut by 3 bases, the J end by 1 base, with 12 bases between. This CDR3 has 14 residues. Germline loops: CDR1 DFQATT, CDR2 SNEGSKA (reference sequence).